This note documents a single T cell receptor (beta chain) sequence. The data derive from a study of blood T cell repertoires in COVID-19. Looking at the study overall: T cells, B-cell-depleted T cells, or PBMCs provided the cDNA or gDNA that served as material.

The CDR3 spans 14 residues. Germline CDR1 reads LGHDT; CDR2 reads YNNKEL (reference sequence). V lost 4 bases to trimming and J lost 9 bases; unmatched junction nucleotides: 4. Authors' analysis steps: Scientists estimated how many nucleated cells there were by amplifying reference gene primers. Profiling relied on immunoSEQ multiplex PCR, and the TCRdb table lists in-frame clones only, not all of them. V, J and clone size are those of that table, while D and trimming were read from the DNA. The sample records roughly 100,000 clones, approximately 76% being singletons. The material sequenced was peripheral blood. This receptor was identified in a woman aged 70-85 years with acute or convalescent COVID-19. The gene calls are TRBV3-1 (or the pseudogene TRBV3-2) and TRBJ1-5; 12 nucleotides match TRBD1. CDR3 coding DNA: TGTGCCAGCAGCCTGGGACAGGGGGCTGGGCCCCAGCATTTT. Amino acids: CASSLGQGAGPQHF.